This T cell receptor beta chain appears in the sequencing data of a study of esophageal squamous cell carcinoma under preoperative chemotherapy (dated by TCRdb to the late 2010s). Concerning the study at large: TCR repertoires were profiled in both peripheral blood T cells and tumor-infiltrating lymphocytes. In patients with esophageal squamous cell carcinoma, the study looked at what paclitaxel-nedaplatin chemotherapy did to T-cell receptor repertoires. Several patients with primary esophageal squamous cell carcinoma were included in the cohort. Repertoires from samples taken before paclitaxel-nedaplatin therapy were compared with repertoires from samples taken after paclitaxel-nedaplatin therapy.

The sample's time point label, in plain terms: after preoperative PTX-NDP chemotherapy. Patients received paclitaxel-nedaplatin as preoperative chemotherapy before surgery. The library was produced with PCR. These reads were obtained on a HiSeq X Ten. High-throughput sequencing was used to characterize TCR repertoires. TCRdb applied fastp at Q25 and MiXCR to the public reads, then kept only in-frame beta chains. All rows with the same CDR3 protein become a single entry with the most common DNA and genes. The sample table shows roughly 18,000 distinct CDR3 sequences, and about 45% are seen once. The top ten clonotypes cover roughly 29% of the sample. V was cut back by 6 bases and J by 4 bases, leaving a gap of 13 bases between them. From the germline V gene, CDR1 is MNHNS and CDR2 is SASEGT. From cysteine to phenylalanine, the CDR3 is 14 amino acids long. Only the CDR3 DNA stays, 42 bases, in frame from base 1.

Summary of the overall study and its limitations: A significant increase in TCR diversity was observed in peripheral T cells after chemotherapy, whereas no such increase was observed in tumor-infiltrating lymphocytes. The analysis included only 5 or 6 patients with esophageal squamous cell carcinoma, making the cohort small. Paclitaxel-nedaplatin therapy induced immediate and substantial clonotype frequency changes, with contraction more likely among abundant clones than amplification. Tumor-infiltrating lymphocytes after treatment appeared to come partly from peripheral T cells migrating into the tumor, rather than solely from local clonal changes.

Comment on this clonotype: Its antigen specificity is not known. Per-nucleotide qualities are absent, and no much larger clonotype sits a single base away.

Sample collection was performed from a patient given preoperative chemotherapy. This receptor was taken from a human donor with esophageal squamous cell carcinoma. The donor label of this sample is uncertain. The rearranged chain carries TRBV6-1 and TRBJ2-1; the D region is possibly TRBD1 or TRBD2, each matching across 6 bases. The DNA sequence is as follows: TGTGCCAGCAGCAAGGGGGGTCGGTACAATGAGCAGTTCTTC. Translation gives CASSKGGRYNEQFF.